A selection of T cell receptor beta chains follows, all from one sample in a study of blood T cell repertoires in COVID-19. The repertoire was sequenced with immunoSEQ multiplex PCR; TCRdb's copy has only in-frame clones and lacks some. The sample yields 100,000 to 150,000 clones, roughly three quarters seen once. Sequenced material: peripheral blood. These receptors were collected from a man aged 35-49 years with active or convalescent COVID-19. Both conserved end residues are part of each CDR3. The D gene is left open where the match is weak. A row's size may be missing; if present it is once, few, many or a size class.

-	TRBV3-1/TRBV3-2	TRBJ2-1	-	TGTGCCAGCAGCCGCGGGGACGAGCAGTTCTTC	CASSRGDEQFF
few	TRBV30	TRBJ1-5	-	TGTGCCTGGAGCTCTGCGGGGCGCATCAGCAATCAGCCCCAGCATTTT	CAWSSAGRISNQPQHF
-	TRBV27	TRBJ1-4	TRBD1	TGTGCCAGCAGTTTATTTGGCCTTCGAGGGGGCCTGAATGAAAAACTGTTTTTT	CASSLFGLRGGLNEKLFF
-	TRBV7-8	TRBJ1-2	-	TGTGCCAGCAGGGCCGGGGGGGACTATGGCTACACCTTC	CASRAGGDYGYTF
-	TRBV18	TRBJ1-4	TRBD1	TGTGCCAGCTCACCATTCCCGCCAGGGGGCGCGACAACTAATGAAAAACTGTTTTTT	CASSPFPPGGATTNEKLFF
-	TRBV28	TRBJ1-5	TRBD1	TGTGCCAGCAGTACTTACAGGGGAGGCAATCAGCCCCAGCATTTT	CASSTYRGGNQPQHF
-	TRBV3-1/TRBV3-2	TRBJ2-3	TRBD2	TGTGCCAGCAGCCAAGAATTAGTAGCGGGGGATACGCAGTATTTT	CASSQELVAGDTQYF
-	TRBV2	TRBJ2-2	TRBD2	TGTGCCAGCAAAAGCGGGATAAACACCGGGGAGCTGTTTTTT	CASKSGINTGELFF
-	TRBV19	TRBJ1-5	TRBD1	TGTGCCAGTAGCTCAACAGGGGGTAAGGGTCAGCCCCAGCATTTT	CASSSTGGKGQPQHF
few	TRBV30	TRBJ2-7	TRBD1	TGTGCCTGGTCTCTGGGTGGGACAGGGGGGTACGAGCAGTACTTC	CAWSLGGTGGYEQYF